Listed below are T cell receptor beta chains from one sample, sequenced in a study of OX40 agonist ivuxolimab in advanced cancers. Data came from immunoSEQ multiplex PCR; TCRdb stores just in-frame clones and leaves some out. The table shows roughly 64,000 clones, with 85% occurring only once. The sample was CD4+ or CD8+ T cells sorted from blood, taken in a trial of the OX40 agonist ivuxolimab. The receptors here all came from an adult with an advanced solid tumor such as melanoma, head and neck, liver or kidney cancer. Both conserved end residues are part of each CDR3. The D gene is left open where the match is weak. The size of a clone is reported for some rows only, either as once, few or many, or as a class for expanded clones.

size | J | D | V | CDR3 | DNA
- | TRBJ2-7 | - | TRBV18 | CASSPTSYEQYF | TGTGCCAGCTCACCAACTTCCTACGAGCAGTACTTC
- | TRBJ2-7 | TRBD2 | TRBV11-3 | CASSLDRRTSGEQYF | TGTGCCAGCAGCTTAGATCGGAGGACTAGCGGGGAGCAGTACTTC
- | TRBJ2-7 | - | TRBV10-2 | CASRGTSYEQYF | TGCGCCAGCAGAGGGACCTCTTACGAGCAGTACTTC
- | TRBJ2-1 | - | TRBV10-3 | CAISESGLDGEQFF | TGTGCCATCAGTGAGTCTGGCCTAGACGGTGAGCAGTTCTTC
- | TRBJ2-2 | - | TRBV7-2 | CASSLRRDTGELFF | TGTGCCAGCAGCTTACGGCGGGACACCGGGGAGCTGTTTTTT
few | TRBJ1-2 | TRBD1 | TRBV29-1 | CSVDRAVGYTF | TGCAGCGTGGACAGGGCGGTCGGCTACACCTTC
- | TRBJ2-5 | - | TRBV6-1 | CASSEAGLLQETQYF | TGTGCCAGCAGTGAAGCGGGACTTCTCCAAGAGACCCAGTACTTC
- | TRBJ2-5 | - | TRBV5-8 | CASSLQGPGETQYF | TGTGCCAGCAGCTTGCAGGGGCCTGGGGAGACCCAGTACTTC
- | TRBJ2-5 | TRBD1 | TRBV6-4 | CASSAGTVQETQYF | TGTGCCAGCAGTGCCGGGACAGTACAAGAGACCCAGTACTTC
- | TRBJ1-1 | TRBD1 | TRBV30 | CAWSARQGLTEAFF | TGTGCCTGGAGTGCCCGACAGGGGTTGACTGAAGCTTTCTTT
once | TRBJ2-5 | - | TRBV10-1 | CASSRRAGETQYF | TGCGCCAGCAGTAGGCGGGCGGGAGAGACCCAGTACTTC
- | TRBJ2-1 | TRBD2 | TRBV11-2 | CASSLDRSSGNEQFF | TGTGCCAGCAGCTTAGATCGGTCTAGCGGCAATGAGCAGTTCTTC
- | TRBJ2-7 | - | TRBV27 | CASSGQPLNYEQYF | TGTGCCAGCAGTGGACAGCCCTTGAACTACGAGCAGTACTTC
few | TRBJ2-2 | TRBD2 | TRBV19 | CASSIEGPGSGSSGELFF | TGTGCCAGTAGTATCGAGGGTCCGGGGAGCGGGAGTTCCGGGGAGCTGTTTTTT
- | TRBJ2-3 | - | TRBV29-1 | CSVMGEDSSTDTQYF | TGCAGCGTAATGGGGGAGGACAGTAGCACAGATACGCAGTATTTT
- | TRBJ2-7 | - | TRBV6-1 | CASSEAAGTYEQYF | TGTGCCAGCAGTGAAGCAGCGGGTACCTACGAGCAGTACTTC
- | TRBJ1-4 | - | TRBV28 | CASSPHSRRWEKLFF | TGTGCCAGCAGTCCCCACAGCCGCCGTTGGGAAAAACTGTTTTTT
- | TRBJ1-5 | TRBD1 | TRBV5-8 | CASSPIDRDNQPQHF | TGTGCCAGCAGCCCGATCGACAGGGACAATCAGCCCCAGCATTTT
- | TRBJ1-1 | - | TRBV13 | CASSSNTEAFF | TGTGCCAGCAGCTCGAACACTGAAGCTTTCTTT
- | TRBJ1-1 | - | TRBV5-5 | CASSLRFGQIFMNTEAFF | TGTGCCAGCAGCCTCCGATTCGGACAGATATTCATGAACACTGAAGCTTTCTTT
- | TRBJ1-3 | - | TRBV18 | CASSGEVHSGNTIYF | TGTGCCAGCTCGGGTGAGGTCCACTCTGGAAACACCATATATTTT
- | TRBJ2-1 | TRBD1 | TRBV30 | CAWRVSVGQGVYNEQFF | TGTGCCTGGAGAGTTAGTGTGGGTCAGGGGGTCTACAATGAGCAGTTCTTC
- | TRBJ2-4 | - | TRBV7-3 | CASNGVGNNIQYF | TGTGCCAGCAATGGGGTAGGGAACAACATTCAGTACTTC
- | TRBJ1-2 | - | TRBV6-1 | CASSETGDYGYTF | TGTGCCAGCAGCGAAACTGGAGACTATGGCTACACCTTC
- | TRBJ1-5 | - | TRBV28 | CASSFPYRAPNQPQHF | TGTGCCAGCAGTTTTCCCTACAGGGCCCCTAATCAGCCCCAGCATTTT
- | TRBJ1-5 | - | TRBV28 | CASTPGGHSNQPQHF | TGTGCCAGCACCCCGGGGGGGCATAGCAATCAGCCCCAGCATTTT
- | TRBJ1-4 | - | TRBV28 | CASSPFAGAANEKLFF | TGTGCCAGCAGTCCCTTTGCCGGGGCGGCTAATGAAAAACTGTTTTTT
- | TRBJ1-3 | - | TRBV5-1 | CASSLGQPGNTIYF | TGCGCCAGCAGCTTGGGACAGCCTGGAAACACCATATATTTT
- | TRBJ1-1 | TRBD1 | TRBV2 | CASRDRGRNTEAFF | TGTGCCAGCAGAGACAGGGGTAGGAACACTGAAGCTTTCTTT
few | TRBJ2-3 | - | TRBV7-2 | CASSLGRKDTQYF | TGTGCCAGCAGCTTAGGTCGGAAAGATACGCAGTATTTT
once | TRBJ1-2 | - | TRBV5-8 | CASSLALRATNYGYTF | TGTGCCAGCAGCTTGGCCCTTAGGGCTACTAACTATGGCTACACCTTC
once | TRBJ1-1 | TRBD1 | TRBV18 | CASSPWDRALGTEAFF | TGTGCCAGCTCACCATGGGACAGGGCCCTAGGCACTGAAGCTTTCTTT
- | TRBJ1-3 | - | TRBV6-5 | CASSQKGVQDTIYF | TGTGCCAGCAGTCAGAAAGGAGTCCAGGACACCATATATTTT
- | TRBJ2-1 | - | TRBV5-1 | CASSLDRLGYNEQFF | TGCGCCAGCAGCTTGGACAGGTTGGGCTACAATGAGCAGTTCTTC
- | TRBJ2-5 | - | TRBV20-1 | CSARTVETQYF | TGCAGTGCTAGGACAGTAGAGACCCAGTACTTC
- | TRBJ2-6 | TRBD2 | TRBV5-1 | CASSRTSGSGANVLTF | TGCGCCAGCAGCCGGACTAGCGGCTCTGGGGCCAACGTCCTGACTTTC
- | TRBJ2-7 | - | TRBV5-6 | CASSSGRLSYEQYF | TGTGCCAGCAGCTCGGGACGGCTCTCCTACGAGCAGTACTTC
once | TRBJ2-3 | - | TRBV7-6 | CASSLDQGSDTQYF | TGTGCCAGCAGCTTAGATCAGGGTTCCGATACGCAGTATTTT
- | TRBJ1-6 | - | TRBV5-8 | CASSSRMSSYNSPLHF | TGTGCCAGCAGCTCCCGCATGAGCTCCTATAATTCACCCCTCCACTTT
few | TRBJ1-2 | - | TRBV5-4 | CASSFGGGGDYGYTF | TGTGCCAGCAGCTTCGGGGGGGGCGGTGACTATGGCTACACCTTC
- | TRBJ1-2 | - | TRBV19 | CASSLDRLRGYTF | TGTGCCAGTAGTCTCGACAGACTTCGTGGCTACACCTTC
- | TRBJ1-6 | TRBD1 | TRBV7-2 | CASSRGQGGNSPLHF | TGTGCCAGCAGCAGGGGACAGGGAGGGAATTCACCCCTCCACTTT
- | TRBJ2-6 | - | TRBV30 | CAWSRAGASGANVLTF | TGTGCCTGGAGTCGGGCAGGAGCTTCTGGGGCCAACGTCCTGACTTTC
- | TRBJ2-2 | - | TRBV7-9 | CASSLVTAGELFF | TGTGCCAGCAGCTTAGTGACTGCCGGGGAGCTGTTTTTT
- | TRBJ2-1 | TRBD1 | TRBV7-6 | CASSLWTGTGNDEQFF | TGTGCCAGCAGCTTATGGACCGGGACAGGGAATGATGAGCAGTTCTTC
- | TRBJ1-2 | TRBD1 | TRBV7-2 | CASSLDAGGLFNGYTF | TGTGCCAGCAGCTTAGATGCAGGGGGCTTGTTCAATGGCTACACCTTC
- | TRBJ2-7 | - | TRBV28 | CASSLNRPPYEQYF | TGTGCCAGCAGTTTAAACAGGCCCCCCTACGAGCAGTACTTC
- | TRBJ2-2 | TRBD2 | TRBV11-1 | CASSPRGLRLAGGSGELFF | TGTGCCAGCAGCCCCAGGGGGCTAAGACTAGCGGGAGGATCCGGGGAGCTGTTTTTT
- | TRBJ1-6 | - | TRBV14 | CASSSGGDPRYSPLHF | TGTGCCAGCAGCTCCGGAGGGGACCCTCGTTATTCACCCCTCCACTTT
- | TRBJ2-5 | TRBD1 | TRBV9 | CASSMTGEETQYF | TGTGCCAGCAGCATGACAGGGGAGGAGACCCAGTACTTC